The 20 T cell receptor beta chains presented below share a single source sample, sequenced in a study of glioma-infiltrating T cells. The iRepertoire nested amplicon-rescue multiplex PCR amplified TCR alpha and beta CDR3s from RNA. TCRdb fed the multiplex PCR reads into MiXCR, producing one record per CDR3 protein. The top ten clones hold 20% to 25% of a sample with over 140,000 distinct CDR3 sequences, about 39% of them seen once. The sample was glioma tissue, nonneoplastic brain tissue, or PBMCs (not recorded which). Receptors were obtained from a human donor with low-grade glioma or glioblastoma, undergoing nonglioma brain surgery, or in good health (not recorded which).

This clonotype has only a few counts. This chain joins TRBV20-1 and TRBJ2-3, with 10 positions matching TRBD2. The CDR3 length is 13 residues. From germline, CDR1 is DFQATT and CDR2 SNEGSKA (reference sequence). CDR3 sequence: CSLSGGRTDTQYF. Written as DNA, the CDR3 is TGCAGCCTTAGCGGGGGGAGGACAGATACGCAGTATTTT.

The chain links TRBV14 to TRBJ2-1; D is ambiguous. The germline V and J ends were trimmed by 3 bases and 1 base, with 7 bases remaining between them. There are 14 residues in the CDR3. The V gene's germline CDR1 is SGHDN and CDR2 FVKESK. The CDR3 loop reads CASSQRFSYNEQFF. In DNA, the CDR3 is TGTGCCAGCAGCCAGCGGTTTTCCTACAATGAGCAGTTCTTC.

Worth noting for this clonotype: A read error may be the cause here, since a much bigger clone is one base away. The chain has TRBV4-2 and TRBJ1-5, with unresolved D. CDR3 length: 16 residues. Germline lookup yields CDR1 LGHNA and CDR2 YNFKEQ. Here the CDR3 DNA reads TGTGCCAGCGGCCATTCCGAAGGCTCGGGAGATCAGCCCCAGCATTTT. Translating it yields CASGHSEGSGDQPQHF.

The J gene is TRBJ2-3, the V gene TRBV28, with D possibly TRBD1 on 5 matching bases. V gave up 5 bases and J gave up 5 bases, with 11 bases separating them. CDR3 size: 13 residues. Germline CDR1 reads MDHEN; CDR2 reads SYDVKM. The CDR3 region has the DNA TGTGCCAGCAGTAAGGGGCCGCAAGATACGCAGTATTTT. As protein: CASSKGPQDTQYF.

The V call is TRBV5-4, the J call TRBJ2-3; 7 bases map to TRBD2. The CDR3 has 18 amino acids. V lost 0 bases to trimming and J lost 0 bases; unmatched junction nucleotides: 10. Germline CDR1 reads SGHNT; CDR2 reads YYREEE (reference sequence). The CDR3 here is CASSLEGGRGYSTDTQYF. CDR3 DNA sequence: TGTGCCAGCAGCTTGGAAGGCGGGAGAGGTTATAGCACAGATACGCAGTATTTT.

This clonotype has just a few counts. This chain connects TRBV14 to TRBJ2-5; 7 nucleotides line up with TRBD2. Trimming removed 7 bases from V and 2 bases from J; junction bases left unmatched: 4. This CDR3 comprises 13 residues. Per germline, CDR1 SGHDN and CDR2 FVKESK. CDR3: CASKRGEQETQYF. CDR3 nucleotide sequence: TGTGCCAGCAAACGGGGGGAACAAGAGACCCAGTACTTC.

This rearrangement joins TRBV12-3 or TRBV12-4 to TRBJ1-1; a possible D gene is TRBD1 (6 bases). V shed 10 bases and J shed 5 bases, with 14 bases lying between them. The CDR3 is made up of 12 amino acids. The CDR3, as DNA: TGTGCCAACACCCAGGGGTGGACTGAAGCTTTCTTT. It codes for CANTQGWTEAFF.

DNA for the CDR3: TGTGCCAGCAGACGGGACAGGGGAAGCACCGGGGAGCTGTTTTTT. Translation gives CASRRDRGSTGELFF. This chain connects TRBV6-5 to TRBJ2-2; TRBD1 matches 10 bases. V shed 6 bases and J 4 bases; nucleotides not matched to a gene: 5. The length of the CDR3 is 15 residues. Germline CDR1 and CDR2: MNHEY and SVGAGI.

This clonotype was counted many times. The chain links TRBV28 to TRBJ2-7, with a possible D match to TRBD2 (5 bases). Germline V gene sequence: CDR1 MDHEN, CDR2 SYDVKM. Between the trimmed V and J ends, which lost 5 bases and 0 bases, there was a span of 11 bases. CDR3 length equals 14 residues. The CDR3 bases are TGTGCCAGCAGTATGAGCCGGGGCTCCTACGAGCAGTACTTC. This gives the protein CASSMSRGSYEQYF.

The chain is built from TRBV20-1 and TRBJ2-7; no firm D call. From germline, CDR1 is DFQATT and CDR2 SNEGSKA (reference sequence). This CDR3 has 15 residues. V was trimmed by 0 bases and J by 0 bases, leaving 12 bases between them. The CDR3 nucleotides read TGCAGTGCTAGAGATTCCGGCGTATACTCCTACGAGCAGTACTTC. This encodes CSARDSGVYSYEQYF.

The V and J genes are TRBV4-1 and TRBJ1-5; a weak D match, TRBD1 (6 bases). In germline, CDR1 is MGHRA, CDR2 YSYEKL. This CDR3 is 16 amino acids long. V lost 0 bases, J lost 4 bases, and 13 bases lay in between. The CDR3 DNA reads TGCGCCAGCAGCCAAGAAGTTCGGACAGTTAATCAGCCCCAGCATTTT. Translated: CASSQEVRTVNQPQHF.

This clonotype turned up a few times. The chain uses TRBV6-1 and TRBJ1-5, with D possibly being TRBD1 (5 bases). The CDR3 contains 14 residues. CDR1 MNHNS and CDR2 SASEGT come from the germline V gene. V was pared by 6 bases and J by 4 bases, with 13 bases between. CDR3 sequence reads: CASSLTQGNQPQHF. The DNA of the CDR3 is TGTGCCAGCAGCTTGACGCAGGGAAATCAGCCCCAGCATTTT.

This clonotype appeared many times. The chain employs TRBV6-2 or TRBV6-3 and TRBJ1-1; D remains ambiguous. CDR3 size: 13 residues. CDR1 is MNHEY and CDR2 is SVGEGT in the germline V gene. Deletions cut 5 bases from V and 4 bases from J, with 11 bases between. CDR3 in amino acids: CASSPRGGTEAFF. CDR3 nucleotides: TGTGCCAGCAGTCCCCGGGGAGGCACTGAAGCTTTCTTT.

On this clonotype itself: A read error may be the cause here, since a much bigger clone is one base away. CDR3: CARSYRRDAYEQYF. The DNA of the CDR3 is TGTGCCCGCAGTTACCGCAGGGATGCCTACGAGCAGTACTTC. The chain recombines TRBV5-4 with TRBJ2-7; D may be TRBD1 (5 bases). The CDR3 has 14 amino acids. CDR1 and CDR2 (germline): SGHNT, YYREEE (reference sequence).

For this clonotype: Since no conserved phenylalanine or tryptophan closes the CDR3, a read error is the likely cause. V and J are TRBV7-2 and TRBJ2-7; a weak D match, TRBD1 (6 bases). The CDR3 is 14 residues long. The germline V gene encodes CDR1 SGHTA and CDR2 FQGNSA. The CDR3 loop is CARSLEGVTYEQYI. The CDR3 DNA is TGTGCCCGCAGCTTAGAGGGGGTTACCTACGAGCAGTACATC.

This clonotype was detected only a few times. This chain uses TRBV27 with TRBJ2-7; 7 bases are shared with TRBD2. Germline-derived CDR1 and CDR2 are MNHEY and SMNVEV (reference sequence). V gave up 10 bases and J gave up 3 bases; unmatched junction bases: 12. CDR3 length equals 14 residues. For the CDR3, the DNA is TGTGCCACCCGAAGGGCTAGCGGAGTCTACGAGCAGTACTTC. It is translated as CATRRASGVYEQYF.

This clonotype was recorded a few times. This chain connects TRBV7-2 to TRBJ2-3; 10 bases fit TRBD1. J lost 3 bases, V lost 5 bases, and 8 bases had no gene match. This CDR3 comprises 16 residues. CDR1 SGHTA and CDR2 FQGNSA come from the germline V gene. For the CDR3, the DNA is TGTGCCAGCAGCAAGACAGGGGGCCCTGGAACAGATACGCAGTATTTT. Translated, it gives CASSKTGGPGTDTQYF. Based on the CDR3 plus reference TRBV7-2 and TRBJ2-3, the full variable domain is GAGVSQSPSNKVTEKGKDVELRCDPISGHTALYWYRQSLGQGLEFLIYFQGNSAPDKSGLPSDRFSAERTGGSVSTLTIQRTQQEDSAVYLCASSKTGGPGTDTQYFGPGTRLTVL.

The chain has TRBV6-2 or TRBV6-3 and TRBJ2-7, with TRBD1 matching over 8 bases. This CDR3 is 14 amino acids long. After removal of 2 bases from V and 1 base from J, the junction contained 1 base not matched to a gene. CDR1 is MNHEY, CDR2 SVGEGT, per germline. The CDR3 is CASSYQGASYEQYF. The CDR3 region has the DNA TGTGCCAGCAGTTACCAGGGGGCGTCCTACGAGCAGTACTTC.

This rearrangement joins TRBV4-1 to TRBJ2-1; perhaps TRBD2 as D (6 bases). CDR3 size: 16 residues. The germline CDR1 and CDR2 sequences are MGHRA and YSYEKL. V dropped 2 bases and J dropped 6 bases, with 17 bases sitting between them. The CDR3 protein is CASSQRALALANEQFF. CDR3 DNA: TGCGCCAGCAGCCAAAGGGCACTAGCACTGGCCAATGAGCAGTTCTTC.

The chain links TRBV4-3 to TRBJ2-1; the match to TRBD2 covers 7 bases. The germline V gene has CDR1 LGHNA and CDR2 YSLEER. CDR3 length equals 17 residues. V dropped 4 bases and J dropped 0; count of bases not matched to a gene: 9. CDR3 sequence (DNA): TGCGCCAGCAGCCCTAACTTAGCGGGTGGCTCCTACAATGAGCAGTTCTTC. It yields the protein CASSPNLAGGSYNEQFF.